This section outlines one T cell receptor beta chain sequence together with its context. Its matching antigen is unknown. The record originates from a study of blood T cells in healthy people across ages. CDR1 is MGHDK, CDR2 SYGVNS, per germline. This CDR3 has 13 amino acids. Trimming removed 4 bases at V and 6 bases at J, with 12 bases between. The people who gave samples were healthy Caucasians from Russia, aged about 6 to 100. The authors ran a second PCR of roughly 6 to 11 cycles using a sample-barcoded 5' primer and a J-beta primer mix. TCRdb reanalysed the 5' RACE reads using MiXCR and keeps one entry per CDR3 protein. The data contain about 800,000 distinct CDR3 sequences, around a quarter of them singletons. General observations from the study: Expanded clonotype changes were possibly confounded by unknown donor CMV status.

These same data were also listed under a study on T cells of mothers and their children. That study adds: Input to cDNA synthesis comprised all extracted RNA, at a ratio of around 1.5 ug per 15 ul.

Sequenced: blood. The V and J genes are TRBV25-1 and TRBJ1-2; D possibly corresponds to TRBD1 (6 bases). The clonotype comes from a boy younger than 18 in good health. CDR3 in amino acids: CASSVPGAHGYTF. In DNA, the CDR3 is TGTGCCAGCAGTGTCCCAGGGGCCCATGGCTACACCTTC.